This TCR beta chain derives from a study of OX40 agonist ivuxolimab in advanced cancers. Study-level findings and limits: Compared with CD4+, CD8+ T cells on average had more expanded clones.

This clone was recorded only once. Antigen: not known. Assay used: immunoSEQ multiplex PCR; TCRdb lists only in-frame clones, some missing. The profile shows around 70,000 clones, around 80% of them singletons. The germline V gene has CDR1 MNHEY and CDR2 SVGAGI. V shed 0 bases and J shed 2 bases, with 8 bases lying between them. The length of the CDR3 is 14 residues. This material consisted of CD4+ or CD8+ T cells sorted from blood, taken in a trial of the OX40 agonist ivuxolimab. The clonotype originates from an adult with an advanced solid tumor such as melanoma, head and neck, liver or kidney cancer. The chain couples TRBV6-5 to TRBJ2-7; a possible D gene is TRBD1 (6 bases). CDR3 sequence (DNA): TGTGCCAGCAGTTACTCACAGGGACCCTACGAGCAGTACTTC. Amino acids: CASSYSQGPYEQYF.